The 16 T cell receptor beta chains below were found in one sample sequenced in a study of neoadjuvant nivolumab and ipilimumab in lung cancer. The method was immunoSEQ multiplex PCR; TCRdb's version includes in-frame clones alone and lacks a portion of them. Found here are 2,500 to 4,000 clones, 88% of them singletons; the top ten hold about 0.9%. The specimen comprised tumor tissue, sampled after neoadjuvant nivolumab, alone or with ipilimumab, at or shortly before surgery. The receptors originated from an adult with non-small cell lung cancer.

This chain connects TRBV5-5 to TRBJ2-3, with 9 bases identical to TRBD2. The ends lost 4 bases at V and 6 bases at J; junction bases unmatched: 6. The CDR3 consists of 14 residues. The germline CDR1 and CDR2 sequences are SGHKS and YYEKEE (reference sequence). In DNA, the CDR3 is TGTGCCAGCAGCCTGAGGACTAGCGCGGATACGCAGTATTTT. Translating it yields CASSLRTSADTQYF.

The CDR3 DNA follows: TGTGCCTGGAACCGTAGGACAGGGGGGGAAAAACTGTTTTTT. This translates into CAWNRRTGGEKLFF. The chain uses TRBV30 and TRBJ1-4, with 10 bases lining up with TRBD1. This CDR3 is 14 amino acids long. The J segment lost 8 bases and the V segment lost 4 bases, leaving 7 bases of the junction unmatched. Germline V lookup: CDR1 GTSNPN, CDR2 SVGIG (reference sequence).

This clone was recorded only once. The chain combines TRBV4-2 with TRBJ1-4; possible D gene TRBD1, 6 bases. CDR3 length: 14 amino acids. Trimming shortened V by 4 bases and J by 4 bases, and 10 bases separated the two germline ends. The germline V gene has CDR1 LGHNA and CDR2 YNFKEQ. The CDR3 nucleotides are TGTGCCAGCAGCCGACAGGTTTTTAATGAAAAACTGTTTTTT. It encodes CASSRQVFNEKLFF.

The V call is TRBV11-2, the J call TRBJ2-1, with TRBD2 matching 9 bases. The CDR3 loop spans 16 amino acids. CDR1 and CDR2 (germline): SGHAT, FQNNGV. V shed 1 base, J shed 3 bases, and the junction held 4 bases outside the gene matches. The CDR3 DNA follows: TGTGCCAGCAGCTTAGTAGCGGGAGAACTCTACAATGAGCAGTTCTTC. This translates into CASSLVAGELYNEQFF.

CDR3 loop: CASSLRTSRSNQPQHF. CDR3 nucleotides: TGTGCCAGCAGCTTGAGAACCTCCCGTAGCAATCAGCCCCAGCATTTT. The chain has TRBV5-6 and TRBJ1-5; D is unclear. Germline CDR1 is SGHDT and CDR2 is YYEEEE. V was cut by 1 base and J by 0 bases, with 11 bases left in between. The CDR3 has 16 amino acids.

V gene TRBV19 combines with J gene TRBJ2-1; D is perhaps TRBD2 (5 bases). The germline V and J ends were trimmed by 5 bases and 4 bases, with 12 bases remaining between them. Germline V lookup: CDR1 LNHDA, CDR2 SQIVND (reference sequence). The CDR3 length is 14 residues. CDR3 bases: TGTGCCAGTAGTGTAGGCGGGCCTTACAATGAGCAGTTCTTC. Its protein is CASSVGGPYNEQFF.

The table lists this clone with a few counts. The rearrangement links TRBV6-5 to TRBJ2-7, with 8 bases identical to TRBD1. V was clipped by 2 bases and J by 4 bases; unmatched bases: 7. The CDR3 spans 15 residues. Germline CDR1 MNHEY, CDR2 SVGAGI. The CDR3 DNA sequence: TGTGCCAGCAGTTACGGCTGGACAGGGTCATACGAGCAGTACTTC. This gives the protein CASSYGWTGSYEQYF.

This clone was detected once. J is TRBJ2-7 and V is TRBV30; TRBD1 aligns across 8 bases. The CDR3 is made up of 14 amino acids. Looked up from germline, CDR1 is GTSNPN and CDR2 is SVGIG (reference sequence). The J segment lost 0 bases and the V segment lost 2 bases, leaving 3 bases of the junction unmatched. The CDR3: CAWSTGGNSYEQYF. The CDR3 DNA reads as TGTGCCTGGAGTACAGGGGGAAACTCCTACGAGCAGTACTTC.

This sequence joins TRBV6-6 and TRBJ2-5; D call uncertain. Trimming left V 2 bases short and J 2 bases short, with 15 bases between. The CDR3 covers 16 residues. Germline assignment: CDR1 MNHNY and CDR2 SVGAGI (reference sequence). The CDR3 region is CASSYNLVRFQETQYF. Here the CDR3 DNA reads TGTGCCAGCAGTTACAACTTGGTGAGGTTTCAAGAGACCCAGTACTTC.

This clone was seen a few times. The J gene is TRBJ2-7, the V gene TRBV5-1; 11 bases match TRBD2. Germline assignment: CDR1 SGHRS and CDR2 YFSETQ. There are 15 residues in the CDR3. The V gene end was trimmed by 0 bases and the J gene end by 2 bases; junction bases not matched to a gene: 1. The CDR3 here is CASSLGLAGTYEQYF. The CDR3 nucleotides read TGCGCCAGCAGCTTGGGACTAGCGGGAACCTACGAGCAGTACTTC.

The chain carries TRBV19 and TRBJ2-7, with D possibly TRBD2 on 6 matching bases. Trimming took off 3 bases at V and 1 base at J, with 7 bases between the two ends. The germline gives CDR1 LNHDA, CDR2 SQIVND (reference sequence). The CDR3 extends over 13 amino acids. CDR3 nucleotide sequence: TGTGCCAGTAGTATGGGACTTTCCTACGAGCAGTACTTC. Its translation: CASSMGLSYEQYF.

Here the CDR3 reads CASSVGIAGGQYNEQFF. The CDR3 coding sequence is TGTGCCAGCAGCGTGGGGATAGCGGGAGGCCAATACAATGAGCAGTTCTTC. The chain links TRBV9 to TRBJ2-1; TRBD2 matches at 10 bases. This CDR3 has 17 amino acids. Trimming cost V 2 bases and J 4 bases; bases outside gene matches: 9. Germline V gene data show CDR1 as SGDLS and CDR2 as YYNGEE.

The gene calls are TRBV6-1 and TRBJ1-3; D remains unclear. The CDR3 totals 15 residues. V gave up 2 bases and J gave up 3 bases, with 11 bases separating them. Per germline, CDR1 MNHNS and CDR2 SASEGT. CDR3 sequence: CASSEQAALGNTIYF. As DNA, the CDR3 is TGTGCCAGCAGTGAACAGGCGGCACTTGGAAACACCATATATTTT.

The J gene is TRBJ2-3, the V gene TRBV5-1, with D maybe TRBD2 (5 bases). CDR3 length: 11 amino acids. V was cut by 6 bases and J by 4 bases, with 6 bases left in between. CDR1 is SGHRS and CDR2 is YFSETQ in the germline V gene. The CDR3 protein is CASKDSDTQYF. The CDR3 nucleotides read TGCGCCAGCAAGGACTCAGATACGCAGTATTTT.

This clone came up once. The genes are TRBV11-3 and TRBJ1-5, with TRBD1 matching 11 bases. V trimming: 7 bases; J trimming: 3 bases; junction bases outside the gene matches: 17. The CDR3 totals 19 residues. Germline assignment: CDR1 SGHNT and CDR2 YENEEA. In nucleotides, the CDR3 is TGTGCCAGCACCACCGCAGGGACAGGGGGAGCCAGGTACAATCAGCCCCAGCATTTT. Its protein product is CASTTAGTGGARYNQPQHF.

V and J are TRBV15 and TRBJ1-2; a weak D match, TRBD1 (6 bases). Per germline, CDR1 LNHNV and CDR2 YYDKDF (reference sequence). V dropped 0 bases and J dropped 7 bases, with 15 bases sitting between them. CDR3 size: 15 residues. CDR3 sequence: CATSRDKDRTAGYTF. CDR3 DNA sequence: TGTGCCACCAGCAGAGATAAGGACAGAACGGCTGGCTACACCTTC.